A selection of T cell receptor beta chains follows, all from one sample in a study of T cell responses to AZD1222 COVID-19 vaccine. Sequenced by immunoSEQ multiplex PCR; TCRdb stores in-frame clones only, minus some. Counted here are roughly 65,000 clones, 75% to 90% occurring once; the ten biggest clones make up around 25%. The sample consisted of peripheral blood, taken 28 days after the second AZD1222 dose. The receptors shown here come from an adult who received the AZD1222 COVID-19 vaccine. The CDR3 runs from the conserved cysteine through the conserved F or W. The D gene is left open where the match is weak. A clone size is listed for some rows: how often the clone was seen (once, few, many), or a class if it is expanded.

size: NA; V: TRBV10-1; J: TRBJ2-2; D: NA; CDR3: CATSDSYYTGELFF; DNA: TGCGCCACCTCCGACAGCTATTACACCGGGGAGCTGTTTTTT
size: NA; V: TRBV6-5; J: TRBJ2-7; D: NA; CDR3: CASSQIQGAYEQYF; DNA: TGTGCCAGCAGTCAGATCCAGGGTGCCTACGAGCAGTACTTC
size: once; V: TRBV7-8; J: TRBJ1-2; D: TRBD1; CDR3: CASSLDRDSVGYTF; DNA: TGTGCCAGCAGCTTAGACCGGGACAGTGTTGGCTACACCTTC
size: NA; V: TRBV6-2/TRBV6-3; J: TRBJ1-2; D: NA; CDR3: CASGWGMSYGYTF; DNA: TGTGCCAGCGGTTGGGGGATGAGTTATGGCTACACCTTC
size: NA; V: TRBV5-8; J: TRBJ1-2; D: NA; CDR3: CASSQGRQLLTDTF; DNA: TGTGCCAGCAGCCAAGGCCGACAGCTACTGACTGACACCTTC
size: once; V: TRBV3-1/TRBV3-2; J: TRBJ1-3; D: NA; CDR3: CASSQMGPDGNTIYF; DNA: TGTGCCAGCAGCCAGATGGGACCCGACGGCAACACCATATATTTT
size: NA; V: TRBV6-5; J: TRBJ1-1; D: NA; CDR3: CASSLRNLNTEAFF; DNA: TGTGCCAGCAGTCTCAGAAATTTGAACACTGAAGCTTTCTTT
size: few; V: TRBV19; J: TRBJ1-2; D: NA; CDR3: CASSTIRGSDYGYTF; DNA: TGTGCCAGTAGCACTATTCGGGGGAGCGACTATGGCTACACCTTC
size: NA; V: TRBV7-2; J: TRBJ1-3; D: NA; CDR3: CASSLRSSQSGNTIYF; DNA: TGTGCCAGCAGCTTAAGAAGCTCTCAATCTGGAAACACCATATATTTT
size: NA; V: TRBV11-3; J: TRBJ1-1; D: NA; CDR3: CASSLAGAMNTEAFF; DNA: TGTGCCAGCAGCTTAGCAGGGGCCATGAACACTGAAGCTTTCTTT
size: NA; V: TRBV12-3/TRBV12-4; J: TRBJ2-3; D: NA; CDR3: CASSSSTDTQYF; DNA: TGTGCCAGCAGTTCGAGCACAGATACGCAGTATTTT
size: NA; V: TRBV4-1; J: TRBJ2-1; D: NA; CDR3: CASSLRSSGYNEQFF; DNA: TGCGCCAGCAGCCTTCGTAGCTCTGGGTACAATGAGCAGTTCTTC
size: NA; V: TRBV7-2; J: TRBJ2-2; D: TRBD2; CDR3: CASSTYKSLAAGELFF; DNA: TGTGCCAGCAGCACCTACAAGTCTCTAGCGGCCGGGGAGCTGTTTTTT
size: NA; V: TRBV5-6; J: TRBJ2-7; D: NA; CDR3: CASSSLSERYEQYF; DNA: TGTGCCAGCAGCTCTCTCTCAGAACGATACGAGCAGTACTTC
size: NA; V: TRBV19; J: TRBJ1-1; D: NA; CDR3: CASSLWDLGGEAFF; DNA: TGTGCCAGTAGTCTGTGGGACCTCGGTGGTGAAGCTTTCTTT
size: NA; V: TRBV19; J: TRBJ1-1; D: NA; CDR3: CASSTGGPSSTEAFF; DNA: TGTGCCAGTTCTACGGGGGGCCCATCCTCCACTGAAGCTTTCTTT
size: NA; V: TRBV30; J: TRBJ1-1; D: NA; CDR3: CAWAGQRKTEAFF; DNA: TGTGCCTGGGCTGGACAGCGGAAGACTGAAGCTTTCTTT
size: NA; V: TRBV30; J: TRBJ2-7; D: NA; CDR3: CAWSNYRDEQYF; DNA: TGTGCCTGGAGCAATTACAGGGACGAGCAGTACTTC
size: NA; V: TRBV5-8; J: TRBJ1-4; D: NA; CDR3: CASSLDTVRGEKLFF; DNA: TGTGCCAGCAGCTTGGACACTGTGAGAGGTGAAAAACTGTTTTTT
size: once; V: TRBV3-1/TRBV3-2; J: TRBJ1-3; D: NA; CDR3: CASRGQTNTIYF; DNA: TGTGCCAGCAGAGGACAGACGAACACCATATATTTT
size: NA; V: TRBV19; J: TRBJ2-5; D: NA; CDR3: CASGELTGETQYF; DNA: TGTGCCTCTGGTGAATTAACGGGGGAGACCCAGTACTTC
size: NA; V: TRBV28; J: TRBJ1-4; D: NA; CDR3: CASGQLNEKLFF; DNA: TGTGCCAGCGGACAGCTCAATGAAAAACTGTTTTTT
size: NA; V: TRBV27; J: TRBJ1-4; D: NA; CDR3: CASSLIGAGEKLFF; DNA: TGTGCCAGCAGTTTAATAGGGGCTGGCGAAAAACTGTTTTTT